This section outlines one TCR beta chain sequence together with its context. The sample originates from a study of blood T cell repertoires in COVID-19. Study overall: Collection of acute and convalescent COVID-19 samples took place in the United States, Italy and Spain. T cells, B-cell-depleted T cells, or PBMCs provided the cDNA or gDNA that served as material.

Germline-derived CDR1 and CDR2 are SGHRS and YFSETQ. V was pared by 5 bases and J by 4 bases, with 18 bases between. The CDR3 is 15 amino acids. Per the original methods: Cell counts per sample came from amplifying reference gene primers. Assay: immunoSEQ multiplex PCR; the TCRdb copy retains only in-frame clones and omits some. V and J calls and clone size are those listed in that table; D and trimming were worked out from the DNA. The repertoire holds hundreds of thousands of clones, with around 90% as singletons. The chain combines TRBV5-1 with TRBJ1-2; D unclear. This TCR was sampled from a man younger than 35 with active or convalescent COVID-19. The specimen was peripheral blood. CDR3 in DNA: TGCGCCAGCAGGATTGGGTCCTCAGCGGGCTATGGCTACACCTTC. Translating gives CASRIGSSAGYGYTF.